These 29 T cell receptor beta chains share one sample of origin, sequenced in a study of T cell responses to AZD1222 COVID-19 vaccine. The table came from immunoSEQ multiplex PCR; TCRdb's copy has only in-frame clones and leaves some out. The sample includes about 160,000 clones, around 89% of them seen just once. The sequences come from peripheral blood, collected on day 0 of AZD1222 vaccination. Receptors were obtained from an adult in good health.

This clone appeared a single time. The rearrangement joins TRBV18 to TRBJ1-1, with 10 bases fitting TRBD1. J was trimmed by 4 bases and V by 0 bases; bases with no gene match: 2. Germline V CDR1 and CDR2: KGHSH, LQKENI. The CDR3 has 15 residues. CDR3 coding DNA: TGTGCCAGCTCACCACCCCGGACAGGGGGCACTGAAGCTTTCTTT. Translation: CASSPPRTGGTEAFF.

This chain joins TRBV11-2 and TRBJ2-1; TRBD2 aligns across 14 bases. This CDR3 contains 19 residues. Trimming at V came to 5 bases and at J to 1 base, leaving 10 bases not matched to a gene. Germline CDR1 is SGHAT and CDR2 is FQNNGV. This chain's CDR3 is CASSGRLAGGRQSYNEQFF. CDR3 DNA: TGTGCCAGCAGCGGTAGACTAGCGGGGGGGCGTCAGTCCTACAATGAGCAGTTCTTC.

The chain's CDR3 is CASSINGDQPQHF. As DNA, the CDR3 is TGCGCCAGCAGCATAAATGGGGATCAGCCCCAGCATTTT. The chain is built from TRBV5-1 and TRBJ1-5; D gene uncertain. Germline V lookup: CDR1 SGHRS, CDR2 YFSETQ. The CDR3 loop spans 13 amino acids. V dropped 4 bases and J dropped 5 bases, with 10 bases sitting between them.

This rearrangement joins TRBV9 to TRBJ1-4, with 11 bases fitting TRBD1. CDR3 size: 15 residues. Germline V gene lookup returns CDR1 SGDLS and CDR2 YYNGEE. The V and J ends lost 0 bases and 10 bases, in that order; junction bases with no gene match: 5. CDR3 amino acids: CASSVEGTGGGKLFF. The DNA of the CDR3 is TGTGCCAGCAGCGTAGAGGGGACAGGGGGTGGAAAACTGTTTTTT.

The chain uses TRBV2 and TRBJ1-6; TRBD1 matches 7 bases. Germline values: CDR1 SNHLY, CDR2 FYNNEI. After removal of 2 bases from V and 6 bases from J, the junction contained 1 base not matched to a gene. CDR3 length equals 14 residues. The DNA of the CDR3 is TGTGCCAGCAGTGAATGGGACAGTAATTCACCCCTCCACTTT. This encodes CASSEWDSNSPLHF.

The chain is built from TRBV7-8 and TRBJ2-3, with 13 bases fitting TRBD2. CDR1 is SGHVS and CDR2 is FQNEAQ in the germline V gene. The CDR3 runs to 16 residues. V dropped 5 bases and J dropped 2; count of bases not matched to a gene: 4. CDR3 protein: CASSQGLAGNTDTQYF. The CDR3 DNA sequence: TGTGCCAGCAGCCAGGGACTAGCGGGGAACACAGATACGCAGTATTTT.

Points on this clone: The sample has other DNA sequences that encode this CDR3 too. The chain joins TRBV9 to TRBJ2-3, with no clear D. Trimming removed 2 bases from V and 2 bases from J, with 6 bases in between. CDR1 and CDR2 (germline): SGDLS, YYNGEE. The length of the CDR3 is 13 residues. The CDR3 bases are TGTGCCAGCAGCGTGGGCTCCACAGATACGCAGTATTTT. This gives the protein CASSVGSTDTQYF.

As DNA, the CDR3 is TGTGCCAGCAGCCAGCACCCGGGACAGAACTACGAGCAGTACTTC. Translating gives CASSQHPGQNYEQYF. The J gene is TRBJ2-7, the V gene TRBV7-3; the match to TRBD1 covers 7 bases. Trimming took 5 bases from V and 3 from J; bases not matched to a gene: 10. Germline CDR1 is SGHTA and CDR2 is FQGTGA. The CDR3 runs 15 residues.

In nucleotides, the CDR3 is TGTGCCAGCAGCCAACACCTCCGGGACAGAGGACCTAACTATGGCTACACCTTC. Translation gives CASSQHLRDRGPNYGYTF. This rearrangement joins TRBV3-1 (or the pseudogene TRBV3-2) to TRBJ1-2, with 7 bases matching TRBD1. J gave up 0 bases and V 2 bases, and 12 bases lay outside the gene matches. In germline, CDR1 is LGHDT, CDR2 YNNKEL (reference sequence). CDR3 length: 18 amino acids.

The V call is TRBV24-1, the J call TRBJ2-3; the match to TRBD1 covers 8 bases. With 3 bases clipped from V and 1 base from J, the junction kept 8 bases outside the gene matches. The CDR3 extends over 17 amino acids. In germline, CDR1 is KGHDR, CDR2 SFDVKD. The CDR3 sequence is CATSDPRGLGGTDTQYF. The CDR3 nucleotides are TGTGCCACCAGTGATCCCAGGGGGCTTGGTGGCACAGATACGCAGTATTTT.

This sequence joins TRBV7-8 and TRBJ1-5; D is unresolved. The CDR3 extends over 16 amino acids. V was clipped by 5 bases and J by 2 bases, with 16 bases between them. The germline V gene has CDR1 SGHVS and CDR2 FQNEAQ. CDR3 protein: CASSPRRLRGNQPQHF. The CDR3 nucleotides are TGTGCCAGCAGCCCGAGGCGTCTGCGAGGCAATCAGCCCCAGCATTTT.

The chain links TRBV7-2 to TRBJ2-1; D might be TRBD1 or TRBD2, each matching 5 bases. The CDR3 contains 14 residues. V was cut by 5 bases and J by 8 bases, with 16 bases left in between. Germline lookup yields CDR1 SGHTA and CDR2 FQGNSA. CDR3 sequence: CASSRKWGFYEQFF. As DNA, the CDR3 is TGTGCCAGCAGCCGCAAATGGGGGTTCTATGAGCAGTTCTTC.

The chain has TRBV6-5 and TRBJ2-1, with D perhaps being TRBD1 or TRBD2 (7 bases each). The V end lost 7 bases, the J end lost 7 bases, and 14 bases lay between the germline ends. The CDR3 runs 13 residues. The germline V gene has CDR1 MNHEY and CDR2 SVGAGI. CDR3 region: CASNQGGFNEQFF. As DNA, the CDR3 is TGTGCCAGCAACCAGGGGGGGTTTAATGAGCAGTTCTTC.

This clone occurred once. CDR3 loop: CASSREEGRVSEAFF. The CDR3 DNA is TGTGCCAGTAGCAGGGAGGAGGGGCGGGTTTCTGAAGCTTTCTTT. The rearrangement links TRBV19 to TRBJ1-1; D is possibly TRBD1 (5 bases). The V gene's germline CDR1 is LNHDA and CDR2 SQIVND (reference sequence). The CDR3 has 15 residues. Trimming cost V 6 bases and J 6 bases, with 20 bases left between them.

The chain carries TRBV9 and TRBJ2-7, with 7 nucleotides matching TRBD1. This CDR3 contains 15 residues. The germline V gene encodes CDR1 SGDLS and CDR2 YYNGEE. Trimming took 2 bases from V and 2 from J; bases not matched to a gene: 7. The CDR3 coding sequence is TGTGCCAGCAGCGTTACAGGGGTCGCAACCTACGAGCAGTACTTC. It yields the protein CASSVTGVATYEQYF.

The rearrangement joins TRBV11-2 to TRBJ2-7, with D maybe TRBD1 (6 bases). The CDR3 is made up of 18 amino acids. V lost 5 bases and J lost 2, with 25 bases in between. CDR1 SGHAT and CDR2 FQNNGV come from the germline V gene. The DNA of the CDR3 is TGTGCCAGCAGCCTAACGAGGACCACAGGGATTTCAACCTACGAGCAGTACTTC. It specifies CASSLTRTTGISTYEQYF.

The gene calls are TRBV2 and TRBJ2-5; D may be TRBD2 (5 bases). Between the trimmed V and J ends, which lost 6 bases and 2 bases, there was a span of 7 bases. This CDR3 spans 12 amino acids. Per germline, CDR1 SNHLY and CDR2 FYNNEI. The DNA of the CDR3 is TGTGCCAGCAGCAGACTACAAGAGACCCAGTACTTC. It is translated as CASSRLQETQYF.

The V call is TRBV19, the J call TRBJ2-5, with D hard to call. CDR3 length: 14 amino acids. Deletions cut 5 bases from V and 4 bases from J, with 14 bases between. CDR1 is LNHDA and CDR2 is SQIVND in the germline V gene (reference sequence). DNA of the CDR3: TGTGCCAGTAGTCCTGACTCCCCGGGAGAGACCCAGTACTTC. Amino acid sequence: CASSPDSPGETQYF.

In nucleotides, the CDR3 is TGTGCCAGCAGCTTAGTCTCTGCGGGGGCGGATACGCAGTATTTT. It translates to CASSLVSAGADTQYF. The chain joins TRBV7-8 to TRBJ2-3, with a possible D match to TRBD2 (7 bases). CDR3 length equals 15 residues. CDR1 and CDR2 from the germline V gene are SGHVS and FQNEAQ. Trimming shortened V by 1 base and J by 6 bases, and 14 bases separated the two germline ends.

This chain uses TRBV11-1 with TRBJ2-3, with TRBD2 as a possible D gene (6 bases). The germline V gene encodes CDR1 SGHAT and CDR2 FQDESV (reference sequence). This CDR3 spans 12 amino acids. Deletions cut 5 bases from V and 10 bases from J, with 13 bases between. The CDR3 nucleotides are TGTGCCAGCAGCCCGGACCAGCGGGCGCAGTATTTT. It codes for CASSPDQRAQYF.

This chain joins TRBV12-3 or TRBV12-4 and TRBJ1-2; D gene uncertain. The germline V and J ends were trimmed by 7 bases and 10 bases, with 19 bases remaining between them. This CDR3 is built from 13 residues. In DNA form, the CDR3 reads TGTGCCAGCAAGACCCCGGGTCAGGAGTCCTACACCTTC. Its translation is CASKTPGQESYTF.

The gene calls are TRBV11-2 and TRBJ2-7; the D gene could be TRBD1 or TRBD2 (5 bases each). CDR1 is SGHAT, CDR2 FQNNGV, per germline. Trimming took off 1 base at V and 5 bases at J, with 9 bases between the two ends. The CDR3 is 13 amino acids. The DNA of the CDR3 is TGTGCCAGCAGCTTAGGCAGGGAGAACGAGCAGTACGTC. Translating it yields CASSLGRENEQYV.

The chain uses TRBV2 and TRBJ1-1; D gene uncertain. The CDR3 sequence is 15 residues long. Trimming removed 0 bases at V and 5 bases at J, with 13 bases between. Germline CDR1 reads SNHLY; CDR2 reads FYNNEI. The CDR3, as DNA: TGTGCCAGCAGTGAAGCCGCCAAGGGTTCGACTGAAGCTTTCTTT. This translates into CASSEAAKGSTEAFF. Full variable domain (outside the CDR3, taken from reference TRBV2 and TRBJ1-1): EPEVTQTPSHQVTQMGQEVILRCVPISNHLYFYWYRQILGQKVEFLVSFYNNEISEKSEIFDDQFSVERPDGSNFTLKIRSTKLEDSAMYFCASSEAAKGSTEAFFGQGTRLTVV.

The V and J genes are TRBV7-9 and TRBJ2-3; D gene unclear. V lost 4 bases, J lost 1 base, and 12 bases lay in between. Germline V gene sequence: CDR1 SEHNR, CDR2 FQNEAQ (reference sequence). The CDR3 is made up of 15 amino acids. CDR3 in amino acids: CASSSGKARTDTQYF. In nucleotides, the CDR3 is TGTGCCAGCAGCTCAGGTAAGGCGCGCACAGATACGCAGTATTTT.

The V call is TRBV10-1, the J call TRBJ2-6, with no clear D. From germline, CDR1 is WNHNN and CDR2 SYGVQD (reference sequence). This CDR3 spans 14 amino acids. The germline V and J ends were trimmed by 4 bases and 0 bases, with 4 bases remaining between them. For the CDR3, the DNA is TGCGCCAGCAGTGGGGGCTCTGGGGCCAACGTCCTGACTTTC. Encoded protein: CASSGGSGANVLTF.

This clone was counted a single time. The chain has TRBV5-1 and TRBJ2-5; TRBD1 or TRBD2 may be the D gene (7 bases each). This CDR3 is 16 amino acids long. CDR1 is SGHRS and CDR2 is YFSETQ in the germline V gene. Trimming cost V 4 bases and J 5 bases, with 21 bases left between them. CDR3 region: CASSPTGSMRGETQYF. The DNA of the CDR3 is TGCGCCAGCAGCCCGACAGGGTCTATGCGGGGGGAGACCCAGTACTTC.

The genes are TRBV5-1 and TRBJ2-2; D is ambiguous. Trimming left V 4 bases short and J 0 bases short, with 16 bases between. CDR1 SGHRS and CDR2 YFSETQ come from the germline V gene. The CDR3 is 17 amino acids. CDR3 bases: TGCGCCAGCAGCGGAGACAATGTCTACCCGAACACCGGGGAGCTGTTTTTT. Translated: CASSGDNVYPNTGELFF.

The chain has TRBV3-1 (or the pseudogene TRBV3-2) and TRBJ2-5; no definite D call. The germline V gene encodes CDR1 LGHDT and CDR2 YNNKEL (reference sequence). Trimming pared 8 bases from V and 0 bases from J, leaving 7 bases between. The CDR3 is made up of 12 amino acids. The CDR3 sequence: CASLGYQETQYF. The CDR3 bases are TGTGCCAGCTTAGGGTACCAAGAGACCCAGTACTTC.

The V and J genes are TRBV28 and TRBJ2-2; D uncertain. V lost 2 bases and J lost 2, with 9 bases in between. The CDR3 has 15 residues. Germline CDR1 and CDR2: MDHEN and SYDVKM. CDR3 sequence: CASSLRPINTGELFF. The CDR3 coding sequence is TGTGCCAGCAGTTTACGGCCGATTAACACCGGGGAGCTGTTTTTT.